This section outlines one TCR beta chain sequence together with its context. Its matching antigen is unknown. The data were taken from a study of PD-1 blockade in classical Hodgkin lymphoma. Study context: Nivolumab dosing for patients was 3 mg/kg, administered intravenously every 2 weeks.

Every patient was affected by relapse after autologous stem cell transplantation, while exposure to brentuximab vedotin was not uniform. Study conclusions and caveats: TCR diversity at baseline was reported to be reduced in newly diagnosed patients relative to healthy donors. Researchers reported that CD4+ TCR diversity, though not CD8+, rose significantly by C4D1.

The CDR3 totals 15 residues. Germline-derived CDR1 and CDR2 are MNHNS and SASEGT. The V and J ends lost 5 bases and 1 base, in that order; junction bases with no gene match: 3. Here immunoSEQ multiplex PCR was the method, and the copy in TCRdb shows in-frame clones only, minus some. The profile covers about 15,000 clones, with roughly 83% appearing a single time and more than 35% taken by the ten largest. The rearrangement uses TRBV6-1 and TRBJ2-1; 9 bases agree with TRBD2. This sequence originates from a human donor with classical Hodgkin lymphoma. The sample here was peripheral blood mononuclear cells (PBMCs), taken before the second cycle of nivolumab. The CDR3 here is CASSLAGWSYNEQFF. CDR3 coding DNA: TGTGCCAGCAGTCTAGCGGGATGGTCCTACAATGAGCAGTTCTTC.